What follows are 5 T cell receptor beta chains derived from one specimen sequenced in a study of T-cell memory formation after mild COVID-19. TCRdb re-called the 5' RACE reads through MiXCR, storing one row per CDR3 protein. The table includes approximately 290,000 distinct CDR3 sequences, more than 15% detected once. Material: PBMCs or a T cell subset sorted from them (not recorded which). These receptor sequences come from a man younger than 35 who had mild COVID-19 (a few samples of this study predate the infection). Cell type and time point are not known.

This clonotype was seen only a few times. The chain recombines TRBV5-1 with TRBJ1-4; D is unresolved. The CDR3 consists of 15 residues. Trimming cost V 4 bases and J 0 bases, with 10 bases left between them. Germline values: CDR1 SGHRS, CDR2 YFSETQ. The CDR3 nucleotides are TGCGCCAGCAGCCCTGACCAGGCAACTAATGAAAAACTGTTTTTT. As protein: CASSPDQATNEKLFF.

This clonotype was seen a few times. The gene calls are TRBV2 and TRBJ1-2; D remains unclear. The CDR3 is 12 amino acids. V was cut by 3 bases and J by 1 base, with 3 bases left in between. The germline gives CDR1 SNHLY, CDR2 FYNNEI. CDR3 residues: CASSESNYGYTF. DNA of the CDR3: TGTGCCAGCAGTGAGAGTAACTATGGCTACACCTTC.

The V and J genes are TRBV7-3 and TRBJ2-1, with 8 positions matching TRBD2. Germline V CDR1 and CDR2: SGHTA, FQGTGA. The CDR3 is made up of 14 amino acids. The J segment lost 12 bases and the V segment lost 1 base, leaving 8 bases of the junction unmatched. The CDR3 DNA reads as TGTGCCAGCAGCTTAAGCGGGACTAGTGCTGGGCAGTTCTTC. Translated, it gives CASSLSGTSAGQFF.

This clonotype was counted ten times or more. The rearrangement uses TRBV5-1 and TRBJ2-3, with 8 bases aligning to TRBD2. This CDR3 is built from 15 residues. CDR1 and CDR2 from the germline V gene are SGHRS and YFSETQ. Trimming removed 1 base from V and 2 bases from J; junction bases left unmatched: 3. CDR3 in amino acids: CASSLNGGDTDTQYF. CDR3 bases: TGCGCCAGCAGCTTGAACGGGGGGGACACAGATACGCAGTATTTT.

This clonotype turned up a few times. The DNA of the CDR3 is TGTGCCAGCAGTTACCTTCGGGGCCGGGAGACCCAGTACTTC. This translates into CASSYLRGRETQYF. V is TRBV6-5 and J is TRBJ2-5; D is perhaps TRBD1 or TRBD2 (5 bases each). The germline gives CDR1 MNHEY, CDR2 SVGAGI. The V end was cut by 2 bases, the J end by 5 bases, with 12 bases between. The CDR3 has 14 residues.